This T cell receptor (beta chain) was profiled in a study of blood T cell repertoires in COVID-19. About the research overall: Nucleic acid was either cDNA or gDNA, and it came from T cells, B-cell-depleted T cells, or PBMCs.

Assignment of participants to cohorts was predicated upon participant-reported clinical history. Study processing details: It was from reference gene primer amplification that nucleated cell counts were estimated. TCRdb's table, derived via immunoSEQ multiplex PCR, lists solely in-frame clones and lacks some. The V and J calls and clone size come from that table; D and trimming were worked out from the DNA. The table records under 200,000 clones, around 80% of them present only once. This CDR3 spans 17 amino acids. Material for sequencing was PBMCs or T cells enriched from blood (not recorded which). V is TRBV12-2 and J is TRBJ1-1; the table gives TRBD1 as D, unverified against the DNA. TRBV12-2 is a pseudogene locus. This sequence was found in a woman aged 55-75 years who had recovered from COVID-19. CDR3 coding DNA: TGTGCAAGTCGCCTTACCCCCGGGACAGGGGGCCTCACTGAAGCTTTCTTT. It specifies CASRLTPGTGGLTEAFF.